The sequence of this T cell receptor beta chain was determined in a study of shared clonotypes between healthy human individuals. General study results and limits: An anticipated effect of sequencing depth on clonotype sharing among donors was recognized.

CDR1 is MNHEY, CDR2 SMNVEV, per germline (reference sequence). The V and J ends lost 6 bases and 0 bases respectively, with 12 bases between them. This CDR3 has 15 residues. Caucasian adults residing in Nashville, Tennessee made up all the donors. Unsorted samples relied on roughly 100 million PBMCs, which served as the source of genomic DNA. As for this clone: Its antigen is unidentified.

Clones were sequenced by immunoSEQ multiplex PCR, and TCRdb holds only the in-frame ones, with some missing. The data show about 450,000 clones, 79% seen once. This clonotype was obtained from a woman aged 40-49 years in good health. Some clones in this sample may be carry-over from other donors' samples. Material for sequencing was PBMCs. The chain carries TRBV27 and TRBJ2-1; D remains ambiguous. The CDR3 nucleotides are TGTGCCAGCAGCCAAGCCTCGAGCTCCTACAATGAGCAGTTCTTC. Translating it yields CASSQASSSYNEQFF.